This record concerns one TCR beta chain sequence. Using immunoSEQ multiplex PCR, the repertoire was profiled, and TCRdb retains in-frame clones only, with some absent. Among roughly 130,000 clones listed, 91% were seen once. These data belong to a study of control samples from healthy donors and cancer patients. V was trimmed by 6 bases and J by 0 bases, leaving 9 bases between them. Germline CDR1 is MDHEN and CDR2 is SYDVKM. This CDR3 spans 15 amino acids. This receptor was obtained from a man between 18 and 35 years old in good health. The V call is TRBV28, the J call TRBJ2-6, with no clear D. Source material: blood. CDR3 sequence (DNA): TGTGCCAGCAGCTCTCAGGACTCTGGGGCCAACGTCCTGACTTTC. Amino acids: CASSSQDSGANVLTF.